The rows below give T cell receptor beta chains drawn from one sample of a study of blood T cell repertoires in COVID-19. TCRdb keeps only in-frame clones here, not all; method: immunoSEQ multiplex PCR. The table has approximately 140,000 clones, 84% seen once. Specimen: peripheral blood. These receptors came from a man in his 70s with acute or convalescent COVID-19. CDR3s leave out the opening cysteine and the closing phenylalanine or tryptophan. Fields, in order: V gene, J gene, CDR3 protein.

TRBV3-1/TRBV3-2	TRBJ2-5	ASSQGGQREKRETQY
TRBV4-2	TRBJ1-2	ASSQDGQGGYGYT
TRBV18	TRBJ2-7	ASSPARAGDSYEQY
TRBV27	TRBJ1-2	ASSFDRGVIGEDGYT
TRBV6-5	TRBJ1-6	ASSGQGGNSPLH
TRBV7-2	TRBJ2-4	ASCPLVAGFQY
TRBV11-2	TRBJ1-1	ASSWSRNTEAF
TRBV28	TRBJ1-5	ASSPTGINQPQH
TRBV12-5	TRBJ2-1	ASGLFRDATTTSGGRQF
TRBV7-3	TRBJ2-7	ASSLTSGSHEQY
TRBV7-3	TRBJ2-1	ASSRGLVYNEQF
TRBV6-5	TRBJ1-2	ASLWGQGHGYT
TRBV15	TRBJ2-7	ATSRGPGQGTYYEQY
TRBV30	TRBJ2-5	AWSVPLPGKRGTQY
TRBV5-1	TRBJ1-1	ASSSTANTEAF
TRBV13	TRBJ1-2	ASSSAGTGGYGYT
TRBV16	TRBJ2-2	ASSRAGASGFLTGELF